A single sample gave rise to the 7 T cell receptor beta chains below, sequenced in a study of post-analysis software for immune sequencing data. Whole-study results and caveats: Among five TRBV segments more frequent in patients than controls were TRBV5-6, TRBV5-1 and TRBV20-1.

cDNA libraries for TCR beta contained unique molecular identifiers. TCRdb fed the PCR reads into MiXCR, producing one record per CDR3 protein. The sample gives some 890,000 distinct CDR3 sequences, approximately 53% of which show up once; approximately 4.2% is in the top ten. Antigen specificity for these receptors is unknown. Sample: blood. These receptors were obtained from a girl aged 5-17 years with multiple sclerosis.

This chain links TRBV18 with TRBJ2-4; TRBD2 aligns across 8 bases. Trimming at V came to 0 bases and at J to 6 bases, leaving 1 base not matched to a gene. From germline, CDR1 is KGHSH and CDR2 LQKENI. CDR3 length equals 14 residues. The CDR3 DNA follows: TGTGCCAGCTCACCACCGAGCGGGGGAAACATTCAGTACTTC. It encodes CASSPPSGGNIQYF.

V usage is TRBV5-5 and J usage is TRBJ1-2; no definite D call. CDR1 SGHKS and CDR2 YYEKEE come from the germline V gene (reference sequence). The CDR3 is 14 residues long. V was trimmed by 2 bases and J by 5 bases, leaving 13 bases between them. The CDR3 DNA follows: TGTGCCAGCAGCTTCGTGGCGGGCATTTATGGCTACACCTTC. Protein product: CASSFVAGIYGYTF.

The V gene is TRBV9, the J gene TRBJ2-1; D not certain. Trimming left V 2 bases short and J 6 bases short, with 6 bases between. The CDR3 sequence is 12 residues long. CDR1 is SGDLS and CDR2 is YYNGEE in the germline V gene. This CDR3 reads CASSVSLNEQFF. CDR3 in DNA: TGTGCCAGCAGCGTCTCGCTCAATGAGCAGTTCTTC.

This clonotype occurred a few times. V usage is TRBV20-1 and J usage is TRBJ2-5; no firm D call. V lost 5 bases to trimming and J lost 0 bases, with 16 bases between them. The V gene's germline CDR1 is DFQATT and CDR2 SNEGSKA (reference sequence). This CDR3 is 15 amino acids long. Written as DNA, the CDR3 is TGCAGTGCTCTCAACCCGAATAGAAACCAAGAGACCCAGTACTTC. This sequence encodes CSALNPNRNQETQYF.

The chain links TRBV6-5 to TRBJ1-3, with 10 bases matching TRBD1. Unmatched junction bases numbered 13, after V lost 2 bases and J lost 0 bases. This CDR3 region has 20 residues. The germline V gene has CDR1 MNHEY and CDR2 SVGAGI. The CDR3 coding sequence is TGTGCCAGCAGTTACCGTGACGGGACAGGGGCTCTAAGCTCTGGAAACACCATATATTTT. Protein: CASSYRDGTGALSSGNTIYF.

This clonotype appeared a few times. The chain couples TRBV20-1 to TRBJ2-1, with D maybe TRBD2 (5 bases). TRBJ2-7 matches the DNA end more closely, so the J call is doubtful. This CDR3 region has 15 residues. The germline gives CDR1 DFQATT, CDR2 SNEGSKA (reference sequence). In DNA form, the CDR3 reads TGCAGTGCTAGACTCGGACTTCGCTCCTACAATGAGCAGTACTTC. This sequence encodes CSARLGLRSYNEQYF.

This clonotype has a handful of counts. The chain is built from TRBV5-1 and TRBJ2-1; TRBD2 agrees at 15 bases. CDR1 and CDR2 (germline): SGHRS, YFSETQ. After removal of 3 bases from V and 7 bases from J, the junction contained 8 bases not matched to a gene. CDR3 length: 17 residues. The CDR3 nucleotides read TGCGCCAGCAGCTCCCCGGGACTAGCGGGAGGAGGAAATGAGCAGTTCTTC. Amino acid sequence: CASSSPGLAGGGNEQFF.